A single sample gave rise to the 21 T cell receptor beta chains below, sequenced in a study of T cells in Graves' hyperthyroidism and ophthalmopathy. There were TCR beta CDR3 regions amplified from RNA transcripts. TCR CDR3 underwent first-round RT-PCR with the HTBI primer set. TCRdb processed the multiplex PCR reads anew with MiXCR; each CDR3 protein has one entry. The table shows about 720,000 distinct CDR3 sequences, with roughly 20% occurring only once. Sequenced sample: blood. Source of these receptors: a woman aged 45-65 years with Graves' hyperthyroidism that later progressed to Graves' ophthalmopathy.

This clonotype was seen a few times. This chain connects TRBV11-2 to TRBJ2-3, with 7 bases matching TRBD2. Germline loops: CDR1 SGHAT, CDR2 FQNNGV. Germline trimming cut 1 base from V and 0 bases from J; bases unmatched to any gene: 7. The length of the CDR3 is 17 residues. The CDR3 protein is CASSLGGGTPSTDTQYF. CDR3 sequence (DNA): TGTGCCAGCAGCTTAGGGGGAGGGACCCCAAGCACAGATACGCAGTATTTT.

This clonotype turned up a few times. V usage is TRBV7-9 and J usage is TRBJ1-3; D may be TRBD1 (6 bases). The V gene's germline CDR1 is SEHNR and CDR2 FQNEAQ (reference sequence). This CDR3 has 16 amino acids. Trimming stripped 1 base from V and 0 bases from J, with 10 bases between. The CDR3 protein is CASSLEAGASGNTIYF. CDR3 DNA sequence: TGTGCCAGCAGCTTAGAAGCAGGGGCCTCTGGAAACACCATATATTTT.

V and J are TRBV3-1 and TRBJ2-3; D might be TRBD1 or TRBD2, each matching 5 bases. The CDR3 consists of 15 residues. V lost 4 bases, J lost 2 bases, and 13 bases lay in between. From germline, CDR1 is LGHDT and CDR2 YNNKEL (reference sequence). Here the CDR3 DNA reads TGTGCCAGCAGCCTTTCCGGGACCTACACAGATACGCAGTATTTT. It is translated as CASSLSGTYTDTQYF.

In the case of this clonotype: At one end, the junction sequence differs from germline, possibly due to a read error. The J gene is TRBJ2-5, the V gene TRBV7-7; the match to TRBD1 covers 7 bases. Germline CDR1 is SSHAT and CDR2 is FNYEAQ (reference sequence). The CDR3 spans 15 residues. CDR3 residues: CASSLITGDGETQYF. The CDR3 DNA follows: TGTGCTAGCAGCTTAATAACAGGGGACGGGGAGACCCAGTACTTC.

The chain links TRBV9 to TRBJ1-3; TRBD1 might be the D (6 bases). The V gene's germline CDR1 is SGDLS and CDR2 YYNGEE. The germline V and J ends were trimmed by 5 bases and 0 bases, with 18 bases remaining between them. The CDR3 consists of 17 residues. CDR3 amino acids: CASSEADRLLSGNTIYF. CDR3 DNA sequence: TGTGCCAGCAGTGAAGCCGACAGGTTGCTCTCTGGAAACACCATATATTTT.

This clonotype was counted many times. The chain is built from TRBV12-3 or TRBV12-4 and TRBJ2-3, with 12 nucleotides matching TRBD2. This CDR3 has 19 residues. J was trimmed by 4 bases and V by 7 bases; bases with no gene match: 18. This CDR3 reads CASTPRLAGGPGSADTQYF. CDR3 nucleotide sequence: TGTGCCAGCACCCCCCGCCTAGCGGGGGGGCCAGGTAGTGCAGATACGCAGTATTTT.

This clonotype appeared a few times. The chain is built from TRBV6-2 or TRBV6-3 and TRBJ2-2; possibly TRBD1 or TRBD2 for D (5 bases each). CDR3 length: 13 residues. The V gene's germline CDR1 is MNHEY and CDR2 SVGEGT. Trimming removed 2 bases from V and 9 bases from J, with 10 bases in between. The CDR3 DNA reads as TGTGCCAGCAGTTACGGGGGTTACCGGGAGCTGTTTTTT. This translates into CASSYGGYRELFF.

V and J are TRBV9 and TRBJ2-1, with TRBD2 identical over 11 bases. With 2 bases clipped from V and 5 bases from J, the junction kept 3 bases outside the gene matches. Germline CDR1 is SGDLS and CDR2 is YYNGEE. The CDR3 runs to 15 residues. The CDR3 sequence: CASSVGLAANNEQFF. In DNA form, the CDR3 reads TGTGCCAGCAGCGTGGGACTAGCGGCAAACAATGAGCAGTTCTTC.

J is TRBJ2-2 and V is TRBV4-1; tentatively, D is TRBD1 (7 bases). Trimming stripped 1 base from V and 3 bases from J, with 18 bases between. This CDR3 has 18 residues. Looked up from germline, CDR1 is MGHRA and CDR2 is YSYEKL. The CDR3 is CASSQADRAWGDTGELFF. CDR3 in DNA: TGCGCCAGCAGCCAAGCCGACAGGGCTTGGGGGGACACCGGGGAGCTGTTTTTT.

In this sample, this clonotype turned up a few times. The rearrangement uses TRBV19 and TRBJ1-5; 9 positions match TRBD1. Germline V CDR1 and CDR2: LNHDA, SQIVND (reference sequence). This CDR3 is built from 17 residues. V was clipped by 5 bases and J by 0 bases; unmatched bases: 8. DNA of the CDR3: TGTGCCAGTAGTTTTACCGGGACAGGGAATAGCAATCAGCCCCAGCATTTT. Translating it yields CASSFTGTGNSNQPQHF.

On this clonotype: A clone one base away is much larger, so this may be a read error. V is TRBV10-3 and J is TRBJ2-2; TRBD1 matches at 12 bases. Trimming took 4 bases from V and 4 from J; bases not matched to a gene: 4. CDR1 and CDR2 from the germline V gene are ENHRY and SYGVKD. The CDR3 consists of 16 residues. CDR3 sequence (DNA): TGTGCCATCAGTGGGGACAGGGGGCGGACCACCGGGGAGCTGTTTTTT. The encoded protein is CAISGDRGRTTGELFF.

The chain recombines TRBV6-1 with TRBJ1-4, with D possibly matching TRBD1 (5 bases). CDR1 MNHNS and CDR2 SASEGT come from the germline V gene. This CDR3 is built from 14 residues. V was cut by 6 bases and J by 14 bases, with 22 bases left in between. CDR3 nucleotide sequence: TGTGCCAGCAGGCCATTTCGGGGAGGGGAGGTTCTGTTTTTT. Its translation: CASRPFRGGEVLFF.

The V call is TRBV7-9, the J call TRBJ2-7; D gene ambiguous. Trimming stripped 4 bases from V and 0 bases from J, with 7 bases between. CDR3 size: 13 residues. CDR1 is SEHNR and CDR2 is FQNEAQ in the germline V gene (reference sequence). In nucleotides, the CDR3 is TGTGCCAGCAGCTCCTGGGACTCCTACGAGCAGTACTTC. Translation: CASSSWDSYEQYF. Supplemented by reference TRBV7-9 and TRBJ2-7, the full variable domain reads DTGVSQNPRHKITKRGQNVTFRCDPISEHNRLYWYRQTLGQGPEFLTYFQNEAQLEKSRLLSDRFSAERPKGSFSTLEIQRTEQGDSAMYLCASSSWDSYEQYFGPGTRLTVT.

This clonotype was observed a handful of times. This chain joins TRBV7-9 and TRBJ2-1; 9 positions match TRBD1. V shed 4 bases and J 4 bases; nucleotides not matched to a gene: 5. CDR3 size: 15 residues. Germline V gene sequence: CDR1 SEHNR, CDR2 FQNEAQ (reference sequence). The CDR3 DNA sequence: TGTGCCAGCAGCTCGCCGGGACAGGGATACAATGAGCAGTTCTTC. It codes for CASSSPGQGYNEQFF.

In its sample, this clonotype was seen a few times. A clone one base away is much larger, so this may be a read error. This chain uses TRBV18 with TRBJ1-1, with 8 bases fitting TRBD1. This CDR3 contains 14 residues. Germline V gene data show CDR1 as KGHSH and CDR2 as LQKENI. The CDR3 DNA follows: TGTGCCAGCTCACTAGAGCAGGGGGCTGGTGAAGCTTCCTTT. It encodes CASSLEQGAGEASF.

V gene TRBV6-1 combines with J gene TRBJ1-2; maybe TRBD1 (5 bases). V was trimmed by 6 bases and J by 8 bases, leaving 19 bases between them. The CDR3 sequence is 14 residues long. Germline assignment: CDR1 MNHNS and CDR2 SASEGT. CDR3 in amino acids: CASRNRDGVMGYTF. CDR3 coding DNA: TGTGCCAGCAGAAACCGGGACGGCGTTATGGGCTACACCTTC.

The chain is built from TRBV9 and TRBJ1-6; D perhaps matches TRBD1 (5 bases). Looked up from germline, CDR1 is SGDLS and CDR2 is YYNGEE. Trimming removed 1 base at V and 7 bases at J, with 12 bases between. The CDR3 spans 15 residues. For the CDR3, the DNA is TGTGCCAGCAGCGTAAAAGGGACCGGGAATTCACCCCTCCACTTT. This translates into CASSVKGTGNSPLHF.

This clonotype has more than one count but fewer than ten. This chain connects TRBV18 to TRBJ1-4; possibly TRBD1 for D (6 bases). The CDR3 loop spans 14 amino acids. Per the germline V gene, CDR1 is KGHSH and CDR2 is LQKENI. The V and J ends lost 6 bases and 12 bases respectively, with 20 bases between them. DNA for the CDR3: TGTGCCAGCTCCCCCAGGGACACTCCGAAAGAACTGTTTTTT. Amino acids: CASSPRDTPKELFF.

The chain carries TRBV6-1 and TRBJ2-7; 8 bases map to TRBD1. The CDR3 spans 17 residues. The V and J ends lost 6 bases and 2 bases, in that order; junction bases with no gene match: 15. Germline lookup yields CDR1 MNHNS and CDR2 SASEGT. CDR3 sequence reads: CASSSRTGPPIPYEQYF. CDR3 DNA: TGTGCCAGCAGCTCTAGGACAGGGCCCCCTATACCCTACGAGCAGTACTTC.

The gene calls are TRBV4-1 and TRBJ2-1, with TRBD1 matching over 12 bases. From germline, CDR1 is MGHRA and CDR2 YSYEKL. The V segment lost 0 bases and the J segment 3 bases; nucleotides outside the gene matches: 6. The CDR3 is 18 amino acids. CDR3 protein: CASSQEYGTGGNYNEQFF. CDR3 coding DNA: TGCGCCAGCAGCCAAGAATATGGGACAGGGGGCAACTACAATGAGCAGTTCTTC.

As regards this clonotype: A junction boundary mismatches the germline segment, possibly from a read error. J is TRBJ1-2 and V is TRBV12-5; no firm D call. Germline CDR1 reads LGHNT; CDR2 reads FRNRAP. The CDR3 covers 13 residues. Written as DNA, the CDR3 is TGTGCTAGTGGTTTGAACATTAACTATGGCTACAGCTTC. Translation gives CASGLNINYGYSF.